The T cell receptor beta chain under discussion was sequenced for a study of blood T cell repertoires in COVID-19. Study summary: The analysed material was cDNA or gDNA that came from T cells, B-cell-depleted T cells, or PBMCs.

Generated by immunoSEQ multiplex PCR, the TCRdb table keeps only in-frame clones and is missing some. The table shows some 320,000 clones, with around 87% occurring only once. Germline trimming cut 6 bases from V and 11 bases from J; bases unmatched to any gene: 16. The CDR3 length is 16 residues. Germline loops: CDR1 MDHEN, CDR2 SYDVKM. The receptor comes from a woman between 50 and 59 years old who had recovered from COVID-19. The chain carries TRBV28 and TRBJ2-1; 10 bases map to TRBD1. Specimen: peripheral blood. This chain's CDR3 is CASSRPGDRGLPKQFF. CDR3 in DNA: TGTGCCAGCAGCCGCCCGGGGGACAGGGGACTCCCAAAGCAGTTCTTC.